The 2 T cell receptor beta chains presented below share a single source sample, sequenced in a study of T cells in localized non-small cell lung cancer. This table comes from immunoSEQ multiplex PCR, and its TCRdb copy is limited to in-frame clones, with some not included. The sample has tens of thousands of clones, 90% seen once. The sequencing used peripheral blood, collected before any cancer treatment. The receptor source for this set is a woman aged 35-75 years with stage I lung adenocarcinoma.

The rearrangement joins TRBV28 to TRBJ2-2; 7 bases fit TRBD2. CDR1 and CDR2 (germline): MDHEN, SYDVKM. This CDR3 region has 17 residues. V lost 0 bases to trimming and J lost 0 bases; unmatched junction nucleotides: 4. CDR3 sequence reads: CASSLWQTSPNTGELFF. The CDR3 nucleotides are TGTGCCAGCAGTTTATGGCAGACTAGCCCGAACACCGGGGAGCTGTTTTTT.

The genes are TRBV19 and TRBJ2-7; 8 bases agree with TRBD2. V lost 4 bases and J lost 2; bases outside the gene matches: 4. This CDR3 comprises 14 residues. Per the germline V gene, CDR1 is LNHDA and CDR2 is SQIVND (reference sequence). The CDR3 here is CASSTVAGPYEQYF. The DNA of the CDR3 is TGTGCCAGTAGTACTGTAGCGGGACCCTACGAGCAGTACTTC.